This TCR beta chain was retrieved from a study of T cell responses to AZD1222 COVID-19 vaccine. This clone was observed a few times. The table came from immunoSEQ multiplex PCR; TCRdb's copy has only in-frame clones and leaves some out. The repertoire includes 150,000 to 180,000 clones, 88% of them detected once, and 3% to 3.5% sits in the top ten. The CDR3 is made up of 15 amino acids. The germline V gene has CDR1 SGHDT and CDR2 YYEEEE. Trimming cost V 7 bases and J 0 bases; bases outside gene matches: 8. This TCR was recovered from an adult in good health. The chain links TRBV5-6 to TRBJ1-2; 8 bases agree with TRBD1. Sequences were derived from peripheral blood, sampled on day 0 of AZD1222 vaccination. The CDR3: CASSGQGLSNYGYTF. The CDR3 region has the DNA TGTGCCAGCTCTGGACAGGGCTTATCTAACTATGGCTACACCTTC.